The present entry profiles one TCR beta chain with its context. Next came a second PCR, run for about 6 to 12 cycles, which used a sample-barcoded 5' primer along with a J-beta primer mix. TCRdb reprocessed the 5' RACE reads with MiXCR, giving one entry per CDR3 protein. The data hold roughly 2 million distinct CDR3 sequences, with roughly 49% observed a single time. This sample was taken from a study of blood T cells in healthy people across ages. This CDR3 has 15 amino acids. V lost 6 bases to trimming and J lost 0 bases, with 14 bases between them. The sample taken for sequencing was blood. V and J are TRBV12-3 or TRBV12-4 and TRBJ1-2; D might be TRBD1 (6 bases). This TCR was recovered from a woman aged 40 to 50 in good health. As DNA, the CDR3 is TGTGCCAGCAGACCCACAGGGCCAGCTAACTATGGCTACACCTTC. Translating gives CASRPTGPANYGYTF.